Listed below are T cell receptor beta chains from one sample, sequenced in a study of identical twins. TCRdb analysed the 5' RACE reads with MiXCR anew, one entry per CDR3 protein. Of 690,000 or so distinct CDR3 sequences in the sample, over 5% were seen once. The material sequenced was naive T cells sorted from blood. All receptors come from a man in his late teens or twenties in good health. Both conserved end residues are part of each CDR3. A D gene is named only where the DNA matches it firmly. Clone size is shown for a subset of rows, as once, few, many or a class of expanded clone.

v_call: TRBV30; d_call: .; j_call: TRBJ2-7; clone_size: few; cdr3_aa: CAWSVPTLRKNEQYF; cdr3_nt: TGTGCCTGGAGTGTACCAACTCTGCGTAAAAACGAGCAGTACTTC
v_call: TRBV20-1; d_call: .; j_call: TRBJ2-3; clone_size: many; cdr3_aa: CSASPTDRADTQYF; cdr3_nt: TGCAGTGCTAGCCCCACCGATAGGGCAGATACGCAGTATTTT
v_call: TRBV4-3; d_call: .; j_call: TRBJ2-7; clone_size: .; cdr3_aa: CASSQVNGEQYF; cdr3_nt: TGCGCCAGCAGCCAAGTTAATGGGGAGCAGTACTTC
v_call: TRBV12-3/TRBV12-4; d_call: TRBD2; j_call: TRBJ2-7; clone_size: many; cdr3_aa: CASNLAGGLYEQYF; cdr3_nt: TGTGCCAGCAATTTAGCGGGAGGGCTCTACGAGCAGTACTTC
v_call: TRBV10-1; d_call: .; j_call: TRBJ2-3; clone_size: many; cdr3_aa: CASSEFITDTQYF; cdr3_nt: TGCGCCAGCAGTGAGTTTATCACAGATACGCAGTATTTT
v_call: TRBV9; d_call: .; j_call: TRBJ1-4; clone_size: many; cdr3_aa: CASSVEGQGNEKLFF; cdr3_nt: TGTGCCAGCAGCGTAGAAGGGCAGGGTAATGAAAAACTGTTTTTT
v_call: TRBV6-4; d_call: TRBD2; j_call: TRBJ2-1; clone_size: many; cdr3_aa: CASSESVLAGESYNEQFF; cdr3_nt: TGTGCCAGCAGTGAGTCTGTCCTAGCGGGAGAATCCTACAATGAGCAGTTCTTC
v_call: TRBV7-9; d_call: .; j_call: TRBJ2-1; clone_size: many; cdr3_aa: CASSLVGGGEQFF; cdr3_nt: TGTGCCAGCAGCTTAGTCGGCGGAGGGGAGCAGTTCTTC
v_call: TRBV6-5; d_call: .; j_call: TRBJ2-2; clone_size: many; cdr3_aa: CASSYVTGELFF; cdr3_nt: TGTGCCAGCAGTTACGTAACCGGGGAGCTGTTTTTT
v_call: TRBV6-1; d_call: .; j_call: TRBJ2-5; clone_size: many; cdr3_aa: CASSPVGQETQYF; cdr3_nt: TGTGCCAGCAGTCCAGTGGGGCAAGAGACCCAGTACTTC
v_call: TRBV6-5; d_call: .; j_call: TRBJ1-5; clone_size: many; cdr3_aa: CASSYSRGQPQHF; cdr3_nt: TGTGCCAGCAGTTACAGCAGGGGTCAGCCCCAGCATTTT
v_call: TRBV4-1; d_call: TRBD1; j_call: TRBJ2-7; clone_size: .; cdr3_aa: CASSLQPGQGSYEQYF; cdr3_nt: TGCGCCAGCAGCCTCCAGCCGGGACAGGGGTCCTACGAGCAGTACTTC
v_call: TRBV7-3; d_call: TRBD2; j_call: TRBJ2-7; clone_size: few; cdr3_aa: CASSLTRTSIYEQYF; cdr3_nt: TGTGCCAGCAGCTTAACTCGGACTAGTATCTACGAGCAGTACTTC
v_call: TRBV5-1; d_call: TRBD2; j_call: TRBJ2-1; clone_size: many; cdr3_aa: CASSETSGRPYNEQFF; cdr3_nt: TGCGCCAGCAGTGAAACTAGCGGGAGGCCCTACAATGAGCAGTTCTTC
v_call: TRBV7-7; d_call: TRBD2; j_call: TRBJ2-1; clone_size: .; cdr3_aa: CASSLTSGREPFF; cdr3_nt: TGTGCCAGCAGCTTAACTAGCGGGAGGGAGCCGTTCTTC
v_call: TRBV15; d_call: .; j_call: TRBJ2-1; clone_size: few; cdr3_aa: CATSSSPGELWNEQFF; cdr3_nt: TGTGCCACCAGCAGTTCTCCGGGAGAGTTGTGGAATGAGCAGTTCTTC
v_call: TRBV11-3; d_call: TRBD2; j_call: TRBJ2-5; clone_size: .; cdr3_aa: CASSTLAFKETQYF; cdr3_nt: TGTGCCAGCAGCACACTAGCGTTCAAAGAGACCCAGTACTTC